The present T cell receptor beta chain was sequenced within a study of graft-versus-host responses after intestinal transplantation. Study-wide results and caveats: An association linked early post-transplant HvG declines with peak circulating GvH clone levels.

Method: immunoSEQ multiplex PCR; TCRdb's copy keeps in-frame clones and lacks some. The repertoire has 100,000 to 110,000 clones, roughly 87% of them found once; the top ten carry about 0.9%. The V gene's germline CDR1 is SGHAT and CDR2 FQNNGV. V was shortened by 5 bases and J by 1 base, with 18 bases between the two germline ends. This CDR3 spans 18 amino acids. Regarding this clone: Its antigen is unknown.

The TCR sequence derives from a human donor who was the organ donor for an intestinal transplant. This chain uses TRBV11-2 with TRBJ1-6; D uncertain. Source: unstimulated CD4+ T cells sorted from spleen or lymph node cells, taken before transplant. CDR3 in DNA: TGTGCCAGCAGCCTAAAACCGGGTTACAGTTCCTATAATTCACCCCTCCACTTT. It encodes CASSLKPGYSSYNSPLHF. The full variable domain, in which reference TRBV11-2 and TRBJ1-6 provide the parts outside the CDR3, is EAGVAQSPRYKIIEKRQSVAFWCNPISGHATLYWYQQILGQGPKLLIQFQNNGVVDDSQLPKDRFSAERLKGVDSTLKIQPAKLEDSAVYLCASSLKPGYSSYNSPLHFGNGTRLTVT.